The 12 T cell receptor beta chains reported below all come from one sample, sequenced in a study of radiotherapy plus CTLA-4 blockade in lung cancer. Sequencing was performed with immunoSEQ multiplex PCR; in TCRdb, only in-frame clones are kept and a portion is missing. The data show roughly 100,000 clones, about 84% seen once. The sample consisted of peripheral blood, taken from a patient treated with radiotherapy plus ipilimumab. The receptors come from a human donor with non-small cell lung cancer that progressed on radiotherapy plus ipilimumab. Some clones in this sample may be carry-over from other donors' samples.

The CDR3 here is CSVRFLGQGPTDTQYF. CDR3 bases: TGCAGCGTTCGTTTCCTGGGACAGGGCCCCACAGATACGCAGTATTTT. V and J are TRBV29-1 and TRBJ2-3; 9 bases fit TRBD1. V was pared by 5 bases and J by 2 bases, with 11 bases of the junction left unmatched. Germline CDR1 reads SQVTM; CDR2 reads ANQGSEA. The CDR3 is made up of 16 amino acids.

This chain links TRBV18 with TRBJ2-6; D perhaps matches TRBD2 (5 bases). Trimming removed 6 bases at V and 0 bases at J, with 15 bases between. The CDR3 runs 17 residues. The V gene's germline CDR1 is KGHSH and CDR2 LQKENI. The CDR3 DNA sequence: TGTGCCAGCTCCCCGGGATCCCCTCGCTCTGGGGCCAACGTCCTGACTTTC. Translating gives CASSPGSPRSGANVLTF.

The rearrangement links TRBV9 to TRBJ2-1; 9 bases agree with TRBD1. Germline V CDR1 and CDR2: SGDLS, YYNGEE. With V trimmed by 4 bases and J by 4 bases, 12 bases remained unmatched. The CDR3 is made up of 17 amino acids. The CDR3 DNA is TGTGCCAGCAGCCCCCAGCAAGGGACAGGGCGTTACAATGAGCAGTTCTTC. This translates into CASSPQQGTGRYNEQFF.

The chain couples TRBV25-1 to TRBJ2-1; possibly TRBD1 for D (6 bases). V lost 3 bases and J lost 6, with 15 bases in between. Germline V lookup: CDR1 MGHDK, CDR2 SYGVNS. CDR3 length: 15 residues. For the CDR3, the DNA is TGTGCCAGCAGTGACTTCGTCCGGGACATCAATGAGCAGTTCTTC. It codes for CASSDFVRDINEQFF.

The chain carries TRBV2 and TRBJ1-6; maybe TRBD1 (6 bases). With 7 bases removed from V and 0 bases from J, the gap between germline ends came to 19 bases. Germline V lookup: CDR1 SNHLY, CDR2 FYNNEI. The CDR3 has 18 amino acids. The CDR3 loop is CASTVGHQSRSYNSPLHF. The CDR3 nucleotides are TGTGCCAGCACGGTGGGACACCAGTCTCGCTCCTATAATTCACCCCTCCACTTT.

The CDR3 sequence: CASSLFAGLSYNEQFF. CDR3 bases: TGCGCCAGCAGCTTGTTCGCGGGGCTTTCCTACAATGAGCAGTTCTTC. The V and J genes are TRBV5-1 and TRBJ2-1; maybe TRBD2 (6 bases). Germline V gene data show CDR1 as SGHRS and CDR2 as YFSETQ. The CDR3 extends over 16 amino acids. The germline V and J ends were trimmed by 1 base and 1 base, with 12 bases remaining between them.

The chain joins TRBV18 to TRBJ1-2, with D unclear. Germline-derived CDR1 and CDR2 are KGHSH and LQKENI. This CDR3 spans 13 amino acids. V was trimmed by 4 bases and J by 1 base, leaving 7 bases between them. In nucleotides, the CDR3 is TGTGCCAGCTCACTTACAGATAACTATGGCTACACCTTC. It encodes CASSLTDNYGYTF. Complete variable domain (other parts from reference TRBV18 and TRBJ1-2): NAGVMQNPRHLVRRRGQEARLRCSPMKGHSHVYWYRQLPEEGLKFMVYLQKENIIDESGMPKERFSAEFPKEGPSILRIQQVVRGDSAAYFCASSLTDNYGYTFGSGTRLTVV.

The CDR3 loop reads CAWSPGGGIYEQYF. CDR3 in DNA: TGTGCCTGGAGTCCCGGGGGGGGAATCTACGAGCAGTACTTC. V is TRBV30 and J is TRBJ2-7, with TRBD2 matching over 8 bases. The trim removed 2 bases at V and 3 bases at J, leaving 6 bases unmatched. Germline CDR1 is GTSNPN and CDR2 is SVGIG (reference sequence). The CDR3 loop spans 14 amino acids.

This chain connects TRBV10-3 to TRBJ1-2; maybe TRBD1 (5 bases). In germline, CDR1 is ENHRY, CDR2 SYGVKD. V was pared by 7 bases and J by 3 bases, with 15 bases between. The CDR3 has 14 amino acids. The DNA for the CDR3 is TGTGCCATCAAAGGGGCGGAGGCCCACTATGGCTACACCTTC. Translated: CAIKGAEAHYGYTF.

The chain carries TRBV18 and TRBJ2-3, with D perhaps TRBD1 (5 bases). CDR1 KGHSH and CDR2 LQKENI come from the germline V gene. V dropped 0 bases and J dropped 0 bases, with 10 bases sitting between them. This CDR3 comprises 16 residues. The CDR3, as DNA: TGTGCCAGCTCACCACCGGGGCGGTATAGCACAGATACGCAGTATTTT. Protein product: CASSPPGRYSTDTQYF.

The V call is TRBV14, the J call TRBJ2-7; D gene unclear. The CDR3 extends over 16 amino acids. The germline V gene has CDR1 SGHDN and CDR2 FVKESK. V lost 6 bases to trimming and J lost 3 bases, with 21 bases between them. The CDR3 nucleotides read TGTGCCAGCAGTGGTTTAGGTCCGGGCCCTAACTACGAGCAGTACTTC. It is translated as CASSGLGPGPNYEQYF.

The chain has TRBV7-2 and TRBJ1-2; no clear D. The ends were cut back, 0 bases at V and 2 bases at J, with 4 bases in the middle. This CDR3 is built from 13 residues. In germline, CDR1 is SGHTA, CDR2 FQGNSA. For the CDR3, the DNA is TGTGCCAGCAGCTTAGCGTCCAACTATGGCTACACCTTC. Encoded protein: CASSLASNYGYTF.